This TCR beta chain was documented in a study of blood T cell repertoires in COVID-19. Study-wide background: Samples taken during acute and convalescent COVID-19 were collected in the United States, Italy and Spain.

In the original analysis: Reference gene primer amplification yielded estimated nucleated cell counts. Method: immunoSEQ multiplex PCR; TCRdb's copy keeps in-frame clones and lacks some. V, J and clone size reflect that table, while D and trimming were determined from the DNA. The sample has 150,000 to 200,000 clones; approximately 80% are singletons. With V trimmed by 3 bases and J by 12 bases, 15 bases remained unmatched. The length of the CDR3 is 15 residues. Participant-reported clinical history was the basis for cohort assignment. Each exposed participant met a COVID-19 case in the 2 weeks preceding study entry.

The clonotype was recovered from a man aged 70 or older who had been exposed to COVID-19. The rearrangement uses TRBV5-3 and TRBJ1-2; TRBD1 matches 9 bases. TRBV5-3 is marked as an open reading frame, function uncertain. The source material was PBMCs or T cells enriched from blood (not recorded which). The CDR3 region is CARSCATGGAIINTF. The CDR3 DNA is TGTGCCAGAAGCTGTGCCACAGGGGGCGCAATTATAAACACCTTC.